This record looks at one TCR beta chain sequence and its context. The antigen this receptor binds is unknown. No base quality information exists; no much larger clone differs at one position. The cohort included roughly 29 patients with locally advanced or metastatic urothelial carcinoma who were treated at Memorial Sloan Kettering on a trial protocol. Peripheral blood mononuclear cells were collected pretreatment and during treatment, with between 1 and 8 total time points per patient. The Qiagen DNeasy Blood extraction kit was used to purify genomic DNA from total PBMCs and tumor samples. Collected pretreatment and during treatment, PBMCs were isolated and stored as previously described. This entry comes from a study of PD-L1 blockade in urothelial cancer (dated by TCRdb to the late 2010s). Regarding the research as a whole: All patients started therapy around 2014 and received atezolizumab 1,200 mg intravenously every 3 weeks. Twenty-five of 29 patients were males with bladder-origin urothelial cancer, and about 65% of the 29 reported a prior smoking history. Patients had an ECOG performance status of 0 or 1 and had received between 0 and 3 prior chemotherapy regimens. Blood samples were analyzed 3 weeks after the start of treatment (second dose) and 6 weeks after the start of treatment. Blood samples gave median yields of around 140,000 T cells and tens of thousands of unique TCRs, along with a median clonality of roughly 0.08. An exploratory multi-omic analysis was conducted of the somatic, immune and clinical correlates of response to PD-L1 blockade with atezolizumab in urothelial cancer. Pretreatment tumor samples, along with matched peripheral blood serially collected before and after atezolizumab treatment, were subjected to TCR sequencing. Progression-free survival longer than 6 months counted as durable clinical benefit, and TCR features were additionally tested against both progression-free and overall survival. Whole exome sequencing and RNA sequencing of pretreatment tumors were performed alongside TCR sequencing in the same patients. Durable clinical benefit was achieved by nine patients but not by the remaining 20. Around 29 patients had pretreatment blood TCR-seq, approximately 24 had at least one posttreatment blood collection, and approximately 24 had tumor TCR-seq. Findings and caveats that apply to the study as a whole: Patients with durable benefit showed greater expansion of tumor-associated TCR clones in peripheral blood 3 weeks after starting treatment (n = 22, p = 0.022). Improved progression-free and overall survival was found to be associated with pretreatment peripheral blood TCR clonality below the median. Because the sample size was small (n ≈ 30) and many exploratory analyses were performed, the results are intended to be hypothesis-generating.

Each PCR received spiked-in synthetic TCR analog templates so that absolute template abundance could be estimated from read counts. Using the immunoSEQ assay, TCRbeta CDR3 regions were amplified from genomic DNA with bias-controlled V and J gene primers. Sequencing of rearranged TCRbeta segments was done at approximately 20X coverage. In the paper's pipeline: Clustering was used to correct sequencing errors, and CDR3s were annotated against IMGT so that V, D and J genes could be assigned. Downstream analyses used only productive TCRbeta rearrangements, leaving out any out-of-frame or stop-codon sequences. To compute clonality, Shannon entropy was normalized by the log of the number of unique productive sequences and then subtracted from one. Fisher's exact test with Benjamini-Hochberg correction, using a cutoff of adjusted p below 0.01, was how clones that differed between time points or between blood and tumor were identified. Sourced from immuneACCESS, this table was stored by TCRdb with only in-frame sequences that have V and J called. A share of the clones is absent; for the studies checked, an unresolved V gene accounts for under half, and the remainder has no known explanation. Clone size and V and J calls were adopted from that table, with D and trimming inferred from the DNA. The sample has around 30,000 clones on record, 65% to 90% of them singletons. Of the sample, approximately 2.1% is held by the ten largest clones.

Taken from cysteine to phenylalanine, the CDR3 has 14 residues. Kept here is only the CDR3 DNA, which spans 42 bases and is read in frame from base 1. The V end loses 3 bases and the J end loses 0 bases, and a stretch of 12 bases separates them. The germline V gene (reference sequence) yields GTSNPN for CDR1 and SVGIG for CDR2. The specimen was PBMCs, collected around atezolizumab (anti-PD-L1) treatment. This sequence uses TRBV30 and TRBJ2-7, with a weak D call of TRBD1 (6 bases match). This sequence was found in a man aged 50-60 years with urothelial cancer. The DNA sequence is as follows: TGTGCCTGGAGGGGGGCTACAAGCTCCTACGAGCAGTACTTC. It specifies CAWRGATSSYEQYF.